The source of this TCR beta chain is a study of OX40 agonist ivuxolimab in advanced cancers. For the study at large: The drug used for patients, ivuxolimab, was an agonistic anti-OX40 (CD134) antibody. Ivuxolimab, which patients received intravenously every 2 weeks, was dosed at 0.01 to 10 mg/kg. Partial responses were observed in three patients, of whom one had hepatocellular carcinoma and two had cutaneous melanoma.

The data were produced by immunoSEQ multiplex PCR, yet TCRdb's version contains in-frame clones alone and is incomplete. The repertoire includes roughly 38,000 clones, 85% of them detected once, and less than 3.5% sits in the top ten. The timepoints at which blood was sampled were baseline, cycle 4 day 1, and cycle 7 day 1. Germline V lookup: CDR1 SGDLS, CDR2 YYNGEE. The CDR3 sequence is 12 residues long. V lost 3 bases and J lost 6; bases outside the gene matches: 2. The material sequenced was CD4+ or CD8+ T cells sorted from blood, taken in a trial of the OX40 agonist ivuxolimab. V usage is TRBV9 and J usage is TRBJ2-7; 8 nucleotides line up with TRBD1. This receptor was obtained from an adult with an advanced solid tumor such as melanoma, head and neck, liver or kidney cancer. The CDR3 protein is CASSGTGGEQYF. In DNA, the CDR3 is TGTGCCAGCAGCGGTACAGGGGGCGAGCAGTACTTC.